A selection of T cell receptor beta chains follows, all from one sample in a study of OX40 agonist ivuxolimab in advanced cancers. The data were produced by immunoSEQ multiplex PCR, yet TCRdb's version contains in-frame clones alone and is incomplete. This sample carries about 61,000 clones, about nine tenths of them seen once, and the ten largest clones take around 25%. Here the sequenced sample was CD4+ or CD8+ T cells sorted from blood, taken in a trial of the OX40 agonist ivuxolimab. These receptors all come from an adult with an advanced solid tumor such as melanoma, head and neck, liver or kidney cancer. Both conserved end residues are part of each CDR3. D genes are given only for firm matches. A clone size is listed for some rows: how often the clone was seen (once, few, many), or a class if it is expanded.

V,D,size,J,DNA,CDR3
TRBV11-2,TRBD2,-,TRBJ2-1,TGTGCCAGCAGCTTAGGGCGGGGGAGCTCCTACAATGAGCAGTTCTTC,CASSLGRGSSYNEQFF
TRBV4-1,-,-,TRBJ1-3,TGCGCCAGCAGCCAAGGCTTGGGCTCTGGAAACACCATATATTTT,CASSQGLGSGNTIYF
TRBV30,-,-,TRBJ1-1,TGTGCCTGGGCCGGGACGGCGAACACTGAAGCTTTCTTT,CAWAGTANTEAFF
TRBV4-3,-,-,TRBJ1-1,TGCGCCAGCGTGCCGGGACACGGTATAACTGAAGCTTTCTTT,CASVPGHGITEAFF
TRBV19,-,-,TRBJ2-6,TGTGCCAGTAGTATGCGAGGAAGGGCCGGGGCCAACGTCCTGACTTTC,CASSMRGRAGANVLTF
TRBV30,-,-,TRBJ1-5,TGTGCCTGGAGTGCGACGGGTCAGCCCCAGCATTTT,CAWSATGQPQHF
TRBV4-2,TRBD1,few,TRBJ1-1,TGTGCCAGCAGCCAAAACACAGGGGGAGGAGCTGAAGCTTTCTTT,CASSQNTGGGAEAFF
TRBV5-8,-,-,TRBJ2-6,TGTGCCAGCAGCTCGTACAGGGACTCTGGGGCCAACGTCCTGACTTTC,CASSSYRDSGANVLTF
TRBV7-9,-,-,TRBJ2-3,TGTGCCAGCAGCTCTCTAGTGGGGAGCACAGATACGCAGTATTTT,CASSSLVGSTDTQYF
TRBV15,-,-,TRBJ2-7,TGTGCCACCAGCAGAGGGTCAGAACAGCATCCCTACGAGCAGTACTTC,CATSRGSEQHPYEQYF
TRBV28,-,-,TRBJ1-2,TGTGCCAGCAGTTCGTCGGGGGGCTACACCTTC,CASSSSGGYTF
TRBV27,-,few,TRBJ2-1,TGTGCCAGCAGTTCCAGGGGCGGGAGCTCCTACAATGAGCAGTTCTTC,CASSSRGGSSYNEQFF
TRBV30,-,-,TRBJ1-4,TGTGCCTGGAGTACCAGAGGAAAACTGTTTTTT,CAWSTRGKLFF
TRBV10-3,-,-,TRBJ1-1,TGTGCCATCAGACTCGGGACACCAAACGAAGCTTTCTTT,CAIRLGTPNEAFF
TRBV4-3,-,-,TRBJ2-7,TGCGCCAGCAGCCAAGATAGGACAGATCCCTACGAGCAGTACTTC,CASSQDRTDPYEQYF
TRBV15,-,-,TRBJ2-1,TGTGCCACCAGCAGAGTCCCAGCGGGCTCCTACAATGAGCAGTTCTTC,CATSRVPAGSYNEQFF
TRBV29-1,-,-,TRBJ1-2,TGCAGCGCCGAGGGGGATAACTATGGCTACACCTTC,CSAEGDNYGYTF
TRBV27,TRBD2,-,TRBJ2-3,TGTGCCAGCAGTTTCTTCACTAGCGGCACAGATACGCAGTATTTT,CASSFFTSGTDTQYF
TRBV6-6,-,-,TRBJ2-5,TGTGCCAGCAGTTACGCAGGGAAAGAGACCCAGTACTTC,CASSYAGKETQYF
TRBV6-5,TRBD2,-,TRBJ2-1,TGTGCCACCAAAGCGGGAGTAATGAATGAGCAGTTCTTC,CATKAGVMNEQFF
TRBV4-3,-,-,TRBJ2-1,TGCGCCAGCAGCCCCCGGGCCGGCTCCTACAATGAGCAGTTCTTC,CASSPRAGSYNEQFF
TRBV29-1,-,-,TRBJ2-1,TGCAGCGTTGAAGCTTATGGCGGTGAGCAGTTCTTC,CSVEAYGGEQFF
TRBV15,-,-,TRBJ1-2,TGTGCCACCAGCAGAGGAGGGGATGGCTACACCTTC,CATSRGGDGYTF
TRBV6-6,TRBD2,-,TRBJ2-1,TGTGCCAGCAGCCGCACCACTAGCGGGAGTATCTATGAGCAGTTCTTC,CASSRTTSGSIYEQFF
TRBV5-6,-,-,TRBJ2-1,TGTGCCAGCAGCTTGCCAGGGGCTCACAATGAGCAGTTCTTC,CASSLPGAHNEQFF
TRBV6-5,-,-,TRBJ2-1,TGTGCCAGCAGTACAGGTGGGGGGGCCGGTAGTGAGCAGTTCTTC,CASSTGGGAGSEQFF
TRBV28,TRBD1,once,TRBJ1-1,TGTGCCAGCAGTTTAACCGGGACAGCGAACACTGAAGCTTTCTTT,CASSLTGTANTEAFF
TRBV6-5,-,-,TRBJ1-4,TGTGCCAGCTCTGCAACTAATGAAAAACTGTTTTTT,CASSATNEKLFF
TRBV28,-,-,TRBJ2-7,TGTGCCAGCAGTTTTGCCGGGGCCCACGAGCAGTACTTC,CASSFAGAHEQYF
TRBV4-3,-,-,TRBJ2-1,TGCGCCAGCAGCCAAGAGTGGGGGGTAGGCGAGCAGTTCTTC,CASSQEWGVGEQFF
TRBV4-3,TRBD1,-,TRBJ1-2,TGCGCCAGCAGCCAAGATTTCGAGGCAGGGGGCATCTATGGCTACACCTTC,CASSQDFEAGGIYGYTF
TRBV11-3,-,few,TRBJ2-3,TGTGCCAGCAGCCGACGACAGACAGATACGCAGTATTTT,CASSRRQTDTQYF
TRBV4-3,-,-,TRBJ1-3,TGCGCCAGCAGCCCACAGGGACTAACCTCTGGAAACACCATATATTTT,CASSPQGLTSGNTIYF
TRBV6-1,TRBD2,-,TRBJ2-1,TGTGCCAGCAGGGGACTAGCGGGAGGAGGTGAGCAGTTCTTC,CASRGLAGGGEQFF
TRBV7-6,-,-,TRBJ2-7,TGTGCCAGCAGCGCCGACAGCACCTACGAGCAGTACTTC,CASSADSTYEQYF
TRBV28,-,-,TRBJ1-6,TGTGCCAGCAGTTTGAGACGGATCTCCTATAATTCACCCCTCCACTTT,CASSLRRISYNSPLHF